One sample yielded the 16 T cell receptor beta chains listed below, sequenced in a study of blood T cell repertoires in COVID-19. Using immunoSEQ multiplex PCR, the repertoire was profiled, and TCRdb retains in-frame clones only, with some absent. The profile covers 120,000 to 150,000 clones, with around 84% appearing a single time and about 2.5% taken by the ten largest. The material sequenced was peripheral blood. Receptor source: a human donor with acute or convalescent COVID-19. The donor label of this sample is uncertain.

The chain carries TRBV6-5 and TRBJ1-2; 11 bases fit TRBD1. Germline V gives CDR1 MNHEY, CDR2 SVGAGI. CDR3 length: 15 residues. Trimming took 4 bases from V and 4 from J; bases not matched to a gene: 5. The CDR3 coding sequence is TGTGCCAGCAGTTGGACAGGGGGCGAGGGCTATGGCTACACCTTC. This sequence encodes CASSWTGGEGYGYTF.

This chain connects TRBV9 to TRBJ1-2, with 10 bases aligning to TRBD1. The CDR3 length is 16 residues. CDR1 SGDLS and CDR2 YYNGEE come from the germline V gene. Trimming removed 2 bases from V and 4 bases from J; junction bases left unmatched: 8. The CDR3 loop reads CASSVGQGRLSYGYTF. The CDR3 coding sequence is TGTGCCAGCAGCGTGGGACAGGGGAGGTTGAGCTATGGCTACACCTTC.

V is TRBV28 and J is TRBJ2-7; D is possibly TRBD2 (6 bases). Germline V gene sequence: CDR1 MDHEN, CDR2 SYDVKM. This CDR3 is built from 11 residues. Trimming left V 6 bases short and J 3 bases short, with 6 bases between. The CDR3 here is CASRGGYEQYF. CDR3 DNA: TGTGCCAGCAGGGGGGGCTACGAGCAGTACTTC.

This clone was counted between two and nine times. This chain uses TRBV6-2 or TRBV6-3 with TRBJ2-5; D is ambiguous. V shed 2 bases and J shed 5 bases, with 6 bases lying between them. Germline V gene lookup returns CDR1 MNHEY and CDR2 SVGEGT. The CDR3 loop spans 12 amino acids. The CDR3, as DNA: TGTGCCAGCAGTTACCTCTTGGAGACCCAGTACTTC. Translated, it gives CASSYLLETQYF.

This clone was detected once. The chain combines TRBV19 with TRBJ2-2; TRBD1 matches 7 bases. This CDR3 has 15 residues. Germline V CDR1 and CDR2: LNHDA, SQIVND (reference sequence). The trim removed 5 bases at V and 4 bases at J, leaving 7 bases unmatched. The CDR3 DNA sequence: TGTGCCAGTAGTCAGGTGACAGGGCTCACCGGGGAGCTGTTTTTT. This encodes CASSQVTGLTGELFF.

This clone was counted a few times. The rearrangement uses TRBV24-1 and TRBJ1-1; 7 nucleotides line up with TRBD1. Trimming cost V 5 bases and J 7 bases; bases outside gene matches: 9. Germline CDR1 reads KGHDR; CDR2 reads SFDVKD. CDR3 length: 14 residues. Here the CDR3 DNA reads TGTGCCACCAGTGCTAAGGGACAGACGAATGAAGCTTTCTTT. This gives the protein CATSAKGQTNEAFF.

V and J are TRBV5-1 and TRBJ2-2; TRBD1 matches 9 bases. The length of the CDR3 is 15 residues. The trim removed 3 bases at V and 4 bases at J, leaving 4 bases unmatched. Germline CDR1 is SGHRS and CDR2 is YFSETQ. The CDR3 coding sequence is TGCGCCAGCAGCTGGACAGGGGCGCCCACCGGGGAGCTGTTTTTT. As protein: CASSWTGAPTGELFF. Filled out from reference TRBV5-1 and TRBJ2-2, the complete variable domain reads KAGVTQTPRYLIKTRGQQVTLSCSPISGHRSVSWYQQTPGQGLQFLFEYFSETQRNKGNFPGRFSGRQFSNSRSEMNVSTLELGDSALYLCASSWTGAPTGELFFGEGSRLTVL.

The chain carries TRBV11-1 and TRBJ2-2, with a weak D call TRBD1 (6 bases). Germline loops: CDR1 SGHAT, CDR2 FQDESV (reference sequence). The CDR3 runs 16 residues. The germline V and J ends were trimmed by 5 bases and 4 bases, with 17 bases remaining between them. The CDR3 sequence is CASSGKQGLGTGELFF. The CDR3 DNA reads TGTGCCAGCAGCGGTAAACAGGGTTTAGGCACCGGGGAGCTGTTTTTT.

The V and J genes are TRBV29-1 and TRBJ1-1, with D possibly being TRBD1 (6 bases). Looked up from germline, CDR1 is SQVTM and CDR2 is ANQGSEA. This CDR3 has 12 residues. V was clipped by 3 bases and J by 3 bases, with 8 bases between them. DNA for the CDR3: TGCAGCGTTGACTCAGGGGACACTGAAGCTTTCTTT. It codes for CSVDSGDTEAFF. Full variable domain (outside the CDR3, taken from reference TRBV29-1 and TRBJ1-1): SAVISQKPSRDICQRGTSLTIQCQVDSQVTMMFWYRQQPGQSLTLIATANQGSEATYESGFVIDKFPISRPNLTFSTLTVSNMSPEDSSIYLCSVDSGDTEAFFGQGTRLTVV.

The V and J genes are TRBV29-1 and TRBJ2-1, with a weak D call TRBD2 (6 bases). The germline gives CDR1 SQVTM, CDR2 ANQGSEA. The CDR3 sequence is 13 residues long. Trimming left V 4 bases short and J 8 bases short, with 15 bases between. The CDR3 DNA is TGCAGCGTTGTATCCGGGAGAGGGTATGAGCAGTTCTTC. Protein sequence: CSVVSGRGYEQFF.

V gene TRBV28 combines with J gene TRBJ1-5, with a possible D match to TRBD1 (5 bases). Germline CDR1 reads MDHEN; CDR2 reads SYDVKM. The V gene lost 6 bases and the J gene lost 0 bases, with 18 bases spanning the gap. The CDR3 runs to 17 residues. The DNA for the CDR3 is TGTGCCAGCAGATCGGACAAAAACCGAAATAGCAATCAGCCCCAGCATTTT. This codes for CASRSDKNRNSNQPQHF.

This clone was detected only once. The chain combines TRBV5-1 with TRBJ1-5; 7 bases agree with TRBD1. This CDR3 is built from 15 residues. In germline, CDR1 is SGHRS, CDR2 YFSETQ. The trim removed 2 bases at V and 6 bases at J, leaving 8 bases unmatched. DNA for the CDR3: TGCGCCAGCAGCTTACAGGGGCAGGGTTTTCAGCCCCAGCATTTT. It is translated as CASSLQGQGFQPQHF.

The chain employs TRBV10-1 and TRBJ2-7, with D maybe TRBD2 (6 bases). The germline V gene has CDR1 WNHNN and CDR2 SYGVQD (reference sequence). CDR3 length: 11 residues. The V end lost 8 bases, the J end lost 1 base, and 6 bases lay between the germline ends. The DNA of the CDR3 is TGCGCCAGCGGGGGGTCCTACGAGCAGTACGTC. Translating gives CASGGSYEQYV.

The chain carries TRBV5-4 and TRBJ1-4; 9 bases are a match to TRBD1. Germline CDR1 SGHNT, CDR2 YYREEE (reference sequence). CDR3 length: 17 residues. Losses at the gene ends were 4 bases for V and 2 bases for J; bases not matched to a gene: 9. The CDR3: CASSPGQGIITNEKLFF. For the CDR3, the DNA is TGTGCCAGCAGCCCGGGACAGGGTATTATCACTAATGAAAAACTGTTTTTT.

CDR3 in DNA: TGTGCCAGCAGTTCTCGCCCGGGAGACTATAACTATGGCTACACCTTC. This gives the protein CASSSRPGDYNYGYTF. J is TRBJ1-2 and V is TRBV6-6; D unclear. Germline V lookup: CDR1 MNHNY, CDR2 SVGAGI (reference sequence). This CDR3 has 16 residues. V gave up 4 bases and J gave up 1 base, with 16 bases separating them.

The chain links TRBV4-3 to TRBJ2-7; D not certain. V dropped 0 bases and J dropped 3 bases, with 12 bases sitting between them. This CDR3 is 15 amino acids long. Germline-derived CDR1 and CDR2 are LGHNA and YSLEER. CDR3 amino acids: CASSQDRSSDYEQYF. CDR3 nucleotide sequence: TGCGCCAGCAGCCAAGACCGGAGCTCAGACTACGAGCAGTACTTC.